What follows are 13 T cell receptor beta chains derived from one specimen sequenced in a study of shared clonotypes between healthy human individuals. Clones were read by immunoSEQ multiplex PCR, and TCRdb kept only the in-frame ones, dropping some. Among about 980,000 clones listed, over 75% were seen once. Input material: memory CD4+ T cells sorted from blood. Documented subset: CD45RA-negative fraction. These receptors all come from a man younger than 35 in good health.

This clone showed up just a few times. CDR3 nucleotides: TGTGCCAGCAGCGAGAACGCTCGGGAGCAGTTCTTC. Its translation is CASSENAREQFF. This chain joins TRBV9 and TRBJ2-1; no firm D call. The CDR3 runs to 12 residues. Germline CDR1 and CDR2: SGDLS and YYNGEE. The V gene lost 3 bases and the J gene lost 10 bases, with 11 bases spanning the gap.

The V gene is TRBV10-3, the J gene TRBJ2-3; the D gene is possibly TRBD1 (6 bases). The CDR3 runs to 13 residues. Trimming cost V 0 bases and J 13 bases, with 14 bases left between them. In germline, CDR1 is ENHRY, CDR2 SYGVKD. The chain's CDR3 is CAISESTGQSEYF. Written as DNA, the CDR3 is TGTGCCATCAGTGAGTCGACAGGCCAAAGTGAGTATTTT.

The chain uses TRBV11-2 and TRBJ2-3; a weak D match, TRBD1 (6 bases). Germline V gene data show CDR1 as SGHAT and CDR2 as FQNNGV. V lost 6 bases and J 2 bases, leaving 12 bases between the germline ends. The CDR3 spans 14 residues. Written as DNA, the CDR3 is TGTGCCAGCAGGTTCCAGGGGAACACAGATACGCAGTATTTT. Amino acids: CASRFQGNTDTQYF. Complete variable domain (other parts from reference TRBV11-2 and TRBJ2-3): EAGVAQSPRYKIIEKRQSVAFWCNPISGHATLYWYQQILGQGPKLLIQFQNNGVVDDSQLPKDRFSAERLKGVDSTLKIQPAKLEDSAVYLCASRFQGNTDTQYFGPGTRLTVL.

CDR3 in DNA: TGCGCCAGCAGCCAAGATACTAGCGGGAGGGCCCCCTACAATGAGCAGTTCTTC. It translates to CASSQDTSGRAPYNEQFF. The chain employs TRBV4-1 and TRBJ2-1; 13 positions match TRBD2. J gave up 2 bases and V 0 bases, and 4 bases lay outside the gene matches. From germline, CDR1 is MGHRA and CDR2 YSYEKL. The CDR3 sequence is 18 residues long.

CDR3 loop: CASSQQGYYEQYF. The CDR3 nucleotides are TGTGCCAGCAGTCAACAGGGATACTACGAGCAGTACTTC. J is TRBJ2-7 and V is TRBV2; D perhaps matches TRBD1 (6 bases). With 5 bases removed from V and 3 bases from J, the gap between germline ends came to 11 bases. The length of the CDR3 is 13 residues. The V gene's germline CDR1 is SNHLY and CDR2 FYNNEI.

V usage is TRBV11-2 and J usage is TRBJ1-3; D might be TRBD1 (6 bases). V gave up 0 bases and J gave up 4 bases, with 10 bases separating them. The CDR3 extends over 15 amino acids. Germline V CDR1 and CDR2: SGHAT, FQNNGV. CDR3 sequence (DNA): TGTGCCAGCAGCTTAGACGACAGGAGGGGAAACACCATATATTTT. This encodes CASSLDDRRGNTIYF.

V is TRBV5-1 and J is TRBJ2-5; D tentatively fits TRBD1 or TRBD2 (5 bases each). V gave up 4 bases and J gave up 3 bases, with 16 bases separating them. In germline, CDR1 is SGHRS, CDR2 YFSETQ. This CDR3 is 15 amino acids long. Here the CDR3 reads CASSRDPDRKETQYF. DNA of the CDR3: TGCGCCAGCAGCCGGGACCCCGACAGAAAAGAGACCCAGTACTTC.

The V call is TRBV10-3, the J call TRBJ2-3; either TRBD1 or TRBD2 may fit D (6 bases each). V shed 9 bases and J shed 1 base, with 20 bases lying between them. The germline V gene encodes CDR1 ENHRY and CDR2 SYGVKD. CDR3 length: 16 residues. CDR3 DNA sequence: TGTGCCATGGCGGAAGGGGGGCGGTTAGGCACAGATACGCAGTATTTT. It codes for CAMAEGGRLGTDTQYF.

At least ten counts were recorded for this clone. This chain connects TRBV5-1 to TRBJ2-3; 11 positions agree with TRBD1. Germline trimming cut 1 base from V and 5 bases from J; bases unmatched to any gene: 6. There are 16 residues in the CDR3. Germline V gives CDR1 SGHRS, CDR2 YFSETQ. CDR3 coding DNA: TGCGCCAGCAGCTTGAGGGGACAGGGGGTGAGAGATACGCAGTATTTT. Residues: CASSLRGQGVRDTQYF.

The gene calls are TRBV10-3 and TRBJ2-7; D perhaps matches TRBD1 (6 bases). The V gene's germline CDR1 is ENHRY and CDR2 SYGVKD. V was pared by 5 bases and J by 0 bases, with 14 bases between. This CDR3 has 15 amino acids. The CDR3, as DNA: TGTGCCATCAGTCCAGGGGATATGAGCTCCTACGAGCAGTACTTC. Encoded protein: CAISPGDMSSYEQYF.

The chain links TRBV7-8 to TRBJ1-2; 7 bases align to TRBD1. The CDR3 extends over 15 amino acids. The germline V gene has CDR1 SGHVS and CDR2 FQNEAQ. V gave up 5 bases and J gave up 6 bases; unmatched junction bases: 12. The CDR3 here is CASSPPGRGSHGYTF. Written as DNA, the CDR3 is TGTGCCAGCAGCCCCCCGGGCAGGGGGAGCCATGGCTACACCTTC.

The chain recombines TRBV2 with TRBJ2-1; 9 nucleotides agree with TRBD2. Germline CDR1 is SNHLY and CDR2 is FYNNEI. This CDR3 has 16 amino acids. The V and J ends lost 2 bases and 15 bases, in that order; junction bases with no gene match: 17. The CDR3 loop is CASSEPLLAGDLQRFF. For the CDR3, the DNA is TGTGCCAGCAGTGAACCCCTCTTAGCGGGAGATTTACAACGGTTCTTC.

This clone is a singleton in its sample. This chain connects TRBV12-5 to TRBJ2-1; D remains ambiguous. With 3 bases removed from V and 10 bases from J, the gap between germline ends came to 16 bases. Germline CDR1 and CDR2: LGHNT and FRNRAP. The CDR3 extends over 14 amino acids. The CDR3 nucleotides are TGTGCTAGTGGTTTCCCGGACCCAATCGGCGAGCAGTTCTTC. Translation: CASGFPDPIGEQFF.